The following is a T cell receptor beta chain sequence with its context. The sample belongs to a study of CD8 T cells in acute hepatitis C reinfection. Study results and caveats: A V04-02/J02-02 clonotype was among around 13 public ones, independent of outcome. All groups preferentially used TRBV04 and TRBV06, which was not due to overrepresentation in the naive pool.

Libraries were prepared by immunoSEQ multiplex PCR; TCRdb keeps only in-frame clonotypes and omits some of them. Here the sample spans around 1,500 clones, roughly 50% being singletons. Per the germline V gene, CDR1 is SQVTM and CDR2 is ANQGSEA. CDR3 size: 13 residues. Trimming took off 6 bases at V and 6 bases at J, with 15 bases between the two ends. Specified time point: acute HCV infection, within 168 days of estimated infection date. Hepatitis C virus-specific T cells were sequenced directly ex vivo without in vitro expansion. A positive HCV RNA or antibody test following a negative test within 24 weeks defined acute primary infection. Dead cells were excluded, and live cells stained for CD3, CD8 and CD45RO.

The chain is built from TRBV29-1 and TRBJ2-1, with D perhaps TRBD1 (7 bases). The material sequenced was HCV NS3-1073 tetramer-sorted CD8+ T cells from PBMCs, taken during acute infection. The sequence derives from a woman between 18 and 30 years old with chronic hepatitis C. The chain's CDR3 is CSVPRQGGNEQFF. The CDR3, as DNA: TGCAGCGTACCGAGACAGGGAGGCAATGAGCAGTTCTTC.